This is a list of T cell receptor beta chains from one sample in a study of blood T cell repertoires in COVID-19. Assay used: immunoSEQ multiplex PCR; TCRdb lists only in-frame clones, some missing. The sample carries 30,000 to 40,000 clones, about 85% recorded once. Sequenced: peripheral blood. These receptors all come from a human donor in a cohort sampled during active COVID-19. CDR3s include the opening cysteine and the closing phenylalanine or tryptophan. Fields, in order: D gene, V gene, J gene, clone size, CDR3 protein, CDR3 DNA. D genes are given only for firm matches. Not every row has a clone size; where given, it reads once, few, many or a size class.

>TRBD1|TRBV29-1|TRBJ2-7|.
CSVANPGQGSYEQYF
TGCAGCGTTGCGAATCCGGGACAGGGAAGCTACGAGCAGTACTTC
>.|TRBV9|TRBJ2-5|.
CASSGTELQETQYF
TGTGCCAGCAGCGGTACAGAGTTGCAAGAGACCCAGTACTTC
>TRBD1|TRBV19|TRBJ1-5|.
CASSIAQGGRNQPQHF
TGTGCCAGTAGTATAGCCCAGGGGGGACGCAATCAGCCCCAGCATTTT
>.|TRBV6-1|TRBJ1-5|.
CASSDQTGVGQPQHF
TGTGCCAGCAGTGACCAGACGGGGGTGGGTCAGCCCCAGCATTTT
>.|TRBV19|TRBJ2-3|.
CASKLEGTGTDTQYF
TGTGCCAGTAAACTTGAAGGAACAGGCACAGATACGCAGTATTTT
>.|TRBV9|TRBJ2-3|.
CASSGEPSTDTQYF
TGTGCCAGCAGTGGGGAGCCTAGCACAGATACGCAGTATTTT
>TRBD2|TRBV5-1|TRBJ2-5|.
CASRPMSGGPQETQYF
TGCGCCAGCAGACCCATGAGCGGGGGGCCACAAGAGACCCAGTACTTC
>TRBD2|TRBV18|TRBJ2-1|.
CASSPSAGGDNEQFF
TGTGCCAGCTCGCCAAGCGCGGGGGGCGACAATGAGCAGTTCTTC
>TRBD1|TRBV29-1|TRBJ1-1|.
CSGGQAEAFF
TGCAGCGGTGGACAGGCTGAAGCTTTCTTT
>TRBD1|TRBV12-3/TRBV12-4|TRBJ1-6|.
CASSLGGPTPLHF
TGTGCCAGCAGCCTAGGGGGCCCGACACCCCTCCACTTT
>.|TRBV6-1|TRBJ1-2|.
CASSEALGESYGYTF
TGTGCCAGCAGTGAAGCGCTCGGAGAGTCCTATGGCTACACCTTC
>TRBD2|TRBV4-1|TRBJ2-5|.
CASSQGESSGPRETQYF
TGCGCCAGCAGCCAAGGGGAGTCTAGCGGGCCTAGGGAGACCCAGTACTTC
>TRBD1|TRBV6-5|TRBJ2-7|.
CAARTDRGRSYEQYF
TGTGCCGCCCGGACGGACAGGGGACGCTCCTACGAGCAGTACTTC
>.|TRBV29-1|TRBJ2-5|.
CSGPRPPGAETQYF
TGCAGCGGCCCCCGGCCACCGGGAGCAGAGACCCAGTACTTC
>.|TRBV7-9|TRBJ2-1|medium-sized
CASSPRNNEQFF
TGTGCCAGCAGCCCTAGGAACAATGAGCAGTTCTTC
>.|TRBV7-3|TRBJ1-6|.
CASSPGYNSPLHF
TGTGCCAGCAGCCCAGGGTATAATTCACCCCTCCACTTT
>TRBD2|TRBV2|TRBJ2-1|.
CASSGSSGGKGWNEQFF
TGTGCCAGCAGTGGGTCTAGCGGGGGGAAAGGGTGGAATGAGCAGTTCTTC
>.|TRBV6-1|TRBJ1-2|.
CASNDGGTGPNYGYTF
TGTGCCAGCAATGATGGCGGAACAGGGCCTAACTATGGCTACACCTTC
>.|TRBV5-1|TRBJ1-2|.
CASSLDTANYGYTF
TGCGCCAGCAGCTTAGACACAGCTAACTATGGCTACACCTTC
>.|TRBV7-9|TRBJ1-2|.
CASSLEPGNYGYTF
TGTGCCAGCAGCTTAGAGCCGGGGAACTATGGCTACACCTTC
>.|TRBV25-1|TRBJ2-5|.
CASSEQGRGQETQYF
TGTGCCAGCAGTGAGCAGGGAAGGGGCCAAGAGACCCAGTACTTC
>.|TRBV5-1|TRBJ1-4|.
CASSPRGGKATNEKLFF
TGCGCCAGCAGCCCGCGGGGGGGGAAGGCAACTAATGAAAAACTGTTTTTT
>.|TRBV3-1/TRBV3-2|TRBJ1-3|.
CASSPPVGSSGNTIYF
TGTGCCAGCAGCCCACCGGTAGGGAGCTCTGGAAACACCATATATTTT
>TRBD2|TRBV5-1|TRBJ2-1|.
CASSSLSGGDNEQFF
TGCGCCAGCAGCTCCCTTAGCGGGGGGGATAATGAGCAGTTCTTC
>TRBD1|TRBV18|TRBJ1-2|.
CASSPGTAAYGYTF
TGTGCCAGCTCACCCGGGACAGCCGCCTATGGCTACACCTTC
>.|TRBV6-2/TRBV6-3|TRBJ1-2|.
CASSPPGGYTF
TGTGCCAGCAGCCCACCGGGGGGCTACACCTTC
>.|TRBV7-8|TRBJ2-1|.
CASSGSYNEQFF
TGTGCCAGCTCGGGTTCCTACAATGAGCAGTTCTTC
>TRBD1|TRBV9|TRBJ2-1|.
CASSLTGENSYNEQFF
TGTGCCAGCAGCCTAACAGGGGAGAACTCCTACAATGAGCAGTTCTTC
>.|TRBV5-1|TRBJ1-6|.
CASSLSGLDSPLHF
TGCGCCAGCAGCTTGTCGGGGTTGGATTCACCCCTCCACTTT
>.|TRBV4-2|TRBJ1-1|.
CASSQASQAEAFF
TGTGCCAGCAGCCAAGCATCACAGGCTGAAGCTTTCTTT
>.|TRBV7-3|TRBJ1-1|.
CASSLMGGPNTEAFF
TGTGCCAGCAGCTTAATGGGGGGGCCGAACACTGAAGCTTTCTTT
>.|TRBV7-6|TRBJ2-2|once
CASSLVPGLTGELFF
TGTGCCAGCAGCTTAGTTCCAGGGCTAACCGGGGAGCTGTTTTTT
>TRBD1|TRBV9|TRBJ2-7|.
CASSPGTGAYEQYF
TGTGCCAGCAGCCCCGGGACAGGGGCCTACGAGCAGTACTTC
>.|TRBV6-1|TRBJ1-1|once
CASSVHPPTENTEAFF
TGTGCCAGCAGTGTCCACCCCCCGACAGAGAACACTGAAGCTTTCTTT
>.|TRBV10-3|TRBJ2-7|.
CAISVPGTFNQYF
TGTGCCATCAGTGTTCCCGGGACATTTAACCAGTACTTC
>.|TRBV5-4|TRBJ1-4|.
CASSLGELEEKLFF
TGTGCCAGCAGCTTGGGTGAACTCGAAGAAAAACTGTTTTTT
>TRBD2|TRBV4-2|TRBJ2-5|.
CASSRQSGTSWETQYF
TGTGCCAGCAGTAGGCAGAGCGGGACTAGCTGGGAGACCCAGTACTTC
>TRBD1|TRBV5-1|TRBJ2-7|once
CASSTRQGDEQYF
TGCGCCAGCAGCACCCGACAGGGGGACGAGCAGTACTTC
>.|TRBV5-1|TRBJ1-4|.
CASSRTSTNEKLFF
TGCGCCAGCAGCCGGACATCAACTAATGAAAAACTGTTTTTT
>.|TRBV4-1|TRBJ2-3|.
CASGVEGSDTQYF
TGCGCCAGCGGTGTGGAGGGGTCAGATACGCAGTATTTT
>TRBD1|TRBV6-5|TRBJ2-7|.
CASSKNRGQGYEQYF
TGTGCCAGCAGTAAAAACAGGGGGCAGGGGTACGAGCAGTACTTC
>TRBD2|TRBV11-2|TRBJ2-7|.
CASSRTSGGSYEQYF
TGTGCCAGCAGCCGAACTAGCGGGGGGTCCTACGAGCAGTACTTC
>.|TRBV6-5|TRBJ1-3|once
CANRTGLLSGNTIYF
TGTGCCAACAGAACAGGGTTACTCTCTGGAAACACCATATATTTT
>TRBD2|TRBV7-9|TRBJ2-1|few
CASSLTTSGAYNEQFF
TGTGCCAGCAGCCTGACCACTAGCGGGGCCTACAATGAGCAGTTCTTC
>.|TRBV2|TRBJ2-7|.
CASRASGGLLGQYF
TGTGCCAGCAGGGCCTCGGGGGGCCTCCTCGGGCAGTACTTC
>TRBD2|TRBV3-1/TRBV3-2|TRBJ2-7|.
CASSQAGAGGAREQYF
TGTGCCAGCAGCCAAGCGGGAGCGGGGGGTGCCCGCGAGCAGTACTTC
>TRBD1|TRBV11-1|TRBJ2-7|.
CASSLGQGVEQYF
TGTGCCAGCAGCTTGGGACAGGGCGTCGAGCAGTACTTC
>TRBD1|TRBV2|TRBJ2-4|.
CASRGDSDIQYF
TGTGCCAGCAGGGGGGACAGTGACATTCAGTACTTC
>TRBD1|TRBV6-6|TRBJ2-3|.
CASSGTGSDTQYF
TGTGCCAGCAGTGGGACAGGGTCCGATACGCAGTATTTT
>.|TRBV6-5|TRBJ1-5|once
CASSARGYQPQHF
TGTGCCAGCAGCGCCAGGGGTTATCAGCCCCAGCATTTT
>TRBD1|TRBV3-1/TRBV3-2|TRBJ2-7|.
CASSQATGGTYEQYF
TGTGCCAGCAGCCAAGCTACAGGGGGCACCTACGAGCAGTACTTC
>.|TRBV4-1|TRBJ1-2|.
CASSQFPQEKHYGYTF
TGCGCCAGCAGCCAATTCCCACAGGAGAAACACTATGGCTACACCTTC
>.|TRBV2|TRBJ1-2|.
CASSPGGRANYGYTF
TGTGCCAGCTCTCCCGGAGGCAGAGCTAACTATGGCTACACCTTC
>TRBD1|TRBV5-4|TRBJ2-1|.
CASKEGQGPGSYNEQFF
TGTGCCAGCAAGGAGGGACAGGGCCCAGGGTCCTACAATGAGCAGTTCTTC
>.|TRBV7-2|TRBJ1-2|.
CASITADRTFNYGYTF
TGTGCCAGCATCACCGCGGACAGAACCTTTAACTATGGCTACACCTTC
>.|TRBV12-3/TRBV12-4|TRBJ1-2|.
CASRVRREDGYTF
TGTGCCAGCAGAGTCCGGAGGGAAGATGGCTACACCTTC